This note documents a single TCR beta chain sequence. This specimen belongs to a study of memory CD4+ T cells and cytomegalovirus serostatus. Whole-study context: This sample comes from healthy Belgian adults, 9 CMV seropositive, 24 seronegative.

The sort gate was single viable CD3+CD4+CD8-CD45RO+ cells for memory CD4+ T cells. Germline CDR1 SGHTA, CDR2 FQGNSA. The CDR3 is 12 residues long. V was clipped by 5 bases and J by 3 bases, with 7 bases between them. Some clones are missing from TCRdb's copy, which holds only in-frame ones; the method was immunoSEQ multiplex PCR. The sample includes approximately 46,000 clones, around four fifths seen only once; the top ten take around 0.61%. The chain has TRBV7-2 and TRBJ2-5; D is unresolved. Input material: memory CD4+ T cells from blood. This TCR was recovered from an adult in good health and CMV-seronegative. CDR3 bases: TGTGCCAGCAGCCCACCGAAAGAGACCCAGTACTTC. This codes for CASSPPKETQYF.